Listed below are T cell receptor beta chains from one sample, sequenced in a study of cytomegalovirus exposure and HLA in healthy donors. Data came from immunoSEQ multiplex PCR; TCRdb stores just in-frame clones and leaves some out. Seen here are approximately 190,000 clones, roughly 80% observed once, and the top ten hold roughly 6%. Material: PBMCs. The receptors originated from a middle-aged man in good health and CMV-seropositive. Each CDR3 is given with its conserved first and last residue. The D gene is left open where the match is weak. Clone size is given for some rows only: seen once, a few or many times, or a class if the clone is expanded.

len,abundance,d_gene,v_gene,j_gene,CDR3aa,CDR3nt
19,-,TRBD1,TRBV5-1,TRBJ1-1,CASSARDRGRVGNNTEAFF,TGCGCCAGCAGCGCCCGGGACAGGGGGCGCGTGGGAAACAACACTGAAGCTTTCTTT
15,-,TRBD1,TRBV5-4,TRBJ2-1,CASSIGQGITYEQFF,TGTGCCAGCAGCATAGGACAGGGTATCACATATGAGCAGTTCTTC
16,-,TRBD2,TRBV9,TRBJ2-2,CASSVGTSGHTGELFF,TGTGCCAGCAGCGTAGGGACTAGCGGGCACACCGGGGAGCTGTTTTTT
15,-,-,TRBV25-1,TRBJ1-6,CASSVGTLYNSPLHF,TGTGCCAGCAGTGTCGGGACACTCTATAATTCACCCCTCCACTTT
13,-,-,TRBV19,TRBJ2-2,CASKTANTGELFF,TGTGCCAGTAAGACAGCGAACACCGGGGAGCTGTTTTTT
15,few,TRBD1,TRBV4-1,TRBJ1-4,CASSQTWTGELKLFF,TGCGCCAGCAGCCAGACCTGGACAGGAGAGCTAAAACTGTTTTTT
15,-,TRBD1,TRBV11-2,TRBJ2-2,CASSQEGQDTGELFF,TGTGCCAGCAGCCAAGAGGGACAGGACACCGGGGAGCTGTTTTTT
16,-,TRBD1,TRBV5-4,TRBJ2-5,CASSFPGQGASETQYF,TGTGCCAGCAGCTTTCCGGGACAGGGGGCCTCAGAGACCCAGTACTTC
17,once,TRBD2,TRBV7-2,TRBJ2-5,CASSLSGRGALQETQYF,TGTGCCAGCAGCTTATCAGGGCGGGGGGCCCTCCAAGAGACCCAGTACTTC
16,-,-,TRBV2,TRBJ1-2,CASPGGVSIANYGYTF,TGTGCCAGCCCGGGGGGAGTGAGTATAGCTAACTATGGCTACACCTTC
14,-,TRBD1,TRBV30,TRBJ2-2,CAWGRGTNTGELFF,TGTGCCTGGGGCAGGGGGACGAACACCGGGGAGCTGTTTTTT
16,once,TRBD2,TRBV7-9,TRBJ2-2,CASSPRGGPNTGELFF,TGTGCCAGCAGCCCGCGGGGGGGCCCGAACACCGGGGAGCTGTTTTTT
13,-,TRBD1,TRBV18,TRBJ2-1,CASSGQQGDEQFF,TGTGCCAGCTCCGGCCAACAGGGGGATGAGCAGTTCTTC
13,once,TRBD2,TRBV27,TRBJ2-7,CASSTGLAGEQYF,TGTGCCAGCAGTACGGGACTAGCGGGCGAGCAGTACTTC
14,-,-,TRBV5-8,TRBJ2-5,CASSLVVSQETQYF,TGTGCCAGCAGCTTGGTAGTATCCCAAGAGACCCAGTACTTC
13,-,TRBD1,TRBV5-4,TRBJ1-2,CASSWTGSAGYTF,TGTGCCAGCAGCTGGACAGGGAGTGCTGGCTACACCTTC
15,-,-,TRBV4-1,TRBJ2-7,CASSPRGDGTYEQYF,TGCGCCAGCAGCCCCAGGGGGGACGGTACCTACGAGCAGTACTTC
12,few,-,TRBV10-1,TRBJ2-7,CASSEWGGEQYF,TGCGCCAGCAGTGAGTGGGGAGGCGAGCAGTACTTC
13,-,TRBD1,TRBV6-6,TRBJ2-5,CASSRGQGGAQYF,TGTGCCAGCAGCCGCGGACAGGGTGGGGCCCAGTACTTC
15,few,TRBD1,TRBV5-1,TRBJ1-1,CASSLAAGGNTEAFF,TGCGCCAGCAGCTTGGCCGCAGGGGGCAACACTGAAGCTTTCTTT
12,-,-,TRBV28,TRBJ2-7,CASSLYREEQYF,TGTGCCAGCAGTTTATACCGGGAGGAGCAGTACTTC
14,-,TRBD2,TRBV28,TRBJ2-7,CASSRGGVSYEQYF,TGTGCCAGCAGCCGGGGGGGGGTCTCCTACGAGCAGTACTTC
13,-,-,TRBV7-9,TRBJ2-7,CSSSLLSGYEQYF,TGTTCCAGCAGCTTATTATCGGGCTACGAGCAGTACTTC
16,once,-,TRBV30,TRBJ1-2,CAWSVFKRPPIYGYTF,TGTGCCTGGAGTGTTTTTAAACGTCCCCCTATCTATGGCTACACCTTC
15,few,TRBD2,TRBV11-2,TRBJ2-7,CASSLSAGRREEQYF,TGTGCCAGCAGCTTATCAGCGGGGCGCCGGGAAGAGCAGTACTTC
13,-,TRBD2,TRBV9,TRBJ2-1,CASSPRLAGAMVF,TGTGCCAGCAGCCCTCGACTAGCGGGGGCTATGGTCTTC
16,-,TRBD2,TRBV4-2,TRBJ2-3,CASSQVTSGDVDTQYF,TGTGCCAGCAGCCAGGTAACTAGCGGGGACGTAGATACGCAGTATTTT
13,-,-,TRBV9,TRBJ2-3,CASSVGESDAQYF,TGTGCCAGCAGCGTAGGGGAGTCCGACGCGCAGTATTTT
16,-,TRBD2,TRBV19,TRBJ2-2,CASNMWRGVNTGELFF,TGTGCCAGTAACATGTGGCGGGGGGTAAACACCGGGGAGCTGTTTTTT
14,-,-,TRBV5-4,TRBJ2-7,CASSYGGRYYEQYF,TGTGCCAGCAGCTACGGGGGGCGGTACTACGAGCAGTACTTC
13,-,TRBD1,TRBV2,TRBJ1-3,CASRQGAGNTIYF,TGTGCCAGCAGACAGGGGGCGGGAAACACCATATATTTT
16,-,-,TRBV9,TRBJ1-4,CASSINQGTTNEKLFF,TGTGCCAGCAGCATAAATCAGGGGACAACTAATGAAAAACTGTTTTTT
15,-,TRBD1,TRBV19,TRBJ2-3,CASSRDRGSPDTQYF,TGTGCCAGTAGTAGGGACAGGGGGAGCCCAGATACGCAGTATTTT
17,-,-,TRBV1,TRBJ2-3,CTSSPDLSGPSTDTQYF,TGCACCAGCAGCCCCGACCTTAGCGGGCCTAGCACAGATACGCAGTATTTT
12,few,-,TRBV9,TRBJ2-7,CASRWSPYEQYF,TGTGCCAGCAGGTGGAGCCCCTACGAGCAGTACTTC
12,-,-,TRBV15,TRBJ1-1,CATSTGFTEAFF,TGTGCCACAAGCACAGGGTTCACTGAAGCTTTCTTT
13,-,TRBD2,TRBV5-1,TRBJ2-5,CASSIPGGETQYF,TGCGCCAGCAGCATCCCGGGGGGAGAGACCCAGTACTTC
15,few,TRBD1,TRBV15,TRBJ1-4,CATSNGQGVDEKLFF,TGTGCCACCAGCAACGGACAGGGGGTAGATGAAAAACTGTTTTTT
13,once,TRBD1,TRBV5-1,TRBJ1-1,CASSQGADSEAFF,TGCGCCAGCAGCCAGGGGGCGGACAGCGAAGCTTTCTTT